The sequence of this TCR beta chain was determined in a study of T cells after somatic rescue of genetic block. This CDR3 comprises 13 residues. Germline lookup yields CDR1 SQVTM and CDR2 ANQGSEA. With 6 bases clipped from V and 1 base from J, the junction kept 4 bases outside the gene matches. Method: immunoSEQ multiplex PCR; TCRdb's copy keeps in-frame clones and lacks some. The sample holds about 63,000 clones, 92% seen once. This rearrangement joins TRBV29-1 to TRBJ1-1; 8 bases align to TRBD1. Specimen: peripheral blood mononuclear cells (PBMCs). The clonotype was recovered from a man aged 35 to 55. CDR3 sequence reads: CSVQDRANTEAFF. The CDR3 coding sequence is TGCAGCGTCCAGGACAGGGCGAACACTGAAGCTTTCTTT.